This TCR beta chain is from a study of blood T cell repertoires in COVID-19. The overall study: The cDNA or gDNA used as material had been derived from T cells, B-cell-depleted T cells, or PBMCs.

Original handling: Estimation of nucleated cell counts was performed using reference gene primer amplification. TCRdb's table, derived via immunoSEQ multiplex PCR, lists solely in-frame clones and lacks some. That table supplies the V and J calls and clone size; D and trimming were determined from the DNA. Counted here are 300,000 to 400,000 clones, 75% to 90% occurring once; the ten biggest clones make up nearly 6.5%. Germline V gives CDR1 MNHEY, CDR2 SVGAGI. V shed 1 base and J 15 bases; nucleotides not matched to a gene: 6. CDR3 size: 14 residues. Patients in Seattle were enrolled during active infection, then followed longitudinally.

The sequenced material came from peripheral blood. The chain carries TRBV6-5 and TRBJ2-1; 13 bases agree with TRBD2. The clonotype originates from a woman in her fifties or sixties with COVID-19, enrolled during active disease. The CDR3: CASSYFGTSGTWFF. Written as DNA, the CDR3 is TGTGCCAGCAGTTACTTCGGGACTAGCGGGACGTGGTTCTTC.